The clone carrying this T cell receptor beta chain was counted only a few times. This record belongs to a study of T cells after yellow fever vaccination. TCRdb itself ran the 5' RACE reads through MiXCR, one entry per CDR3 protein. Of around 500,000 distinct CDR3 sequences in the sample, about a fifth were seen once. The source was PBMCs, collected more than 20 days after the first yellow fever vaccination. This sequence was found in a man between 18 and 29 years old who received the YFV17D yellow fever vaccine.

CDR3 amino acids: CASSYLGGRLLEKLFF. Written as DNA, the CDR3 is TGTGCCAGCAGTTACTTGGGAGGAAGGTTACTTGAAAAACTGTTTTTT. The chain links TRBV6-5 to TRBJ1-4, with D unclear. V lost 1 base and J 7 bases, leaving 16 bases between the germline ends. CDR1 is MNHEY and CDR2 is SVGAGI in the germline V gene. The CDR3 consists of 16 residues.